Following are 21 T cell receptor beta chains from one sample sequenced in a study of PD-1 blockade in mismatch repair-deficient tumors. Data came from immunoSEQ multiplex PCR; TCRdb stores just in-frame clones and leaves some out. The table shows about 51,000 clones, with roughly 80% occurring only once. The starting material was peripheral blood, obtained 4 weeks after starting pembrolizumab. The receptors stem from an adult with mismatch repair-deficient cancer.

V and J are TRBV11-2 and TRBJ1-1; 10 bases agree with TRBD1. J gave up 1 base and V 3 bases, and 8 bases lay outside the gene matches. There are 17 residues in the CDR3. Germline lookup yields CDR1 SGHAT and CDR2 FQNNGV. The CDR3 loop is CASSFGTGVISNTEAFF. The CDR3 DNA is TGTGCCAGCAGCTTTGGGACAGGGGTTATTTCGAACACTGAAGCTTTCTTT.

The rearrangement uses TRBV5-1 and TRBJ1-2; 9 nucleotides align to TRBD1. The V segment lost 4 bases and the J segment 2 bases; nucleotides outside the gene matches: 9. The CDR3 runs 16 residues. Germline V CDR1 and CDR2: SGHRS, YFSETQ. CDR3 DNA: TGCGCCAGCAGCCAGAGACAGGGGGTATTGAACTATGGCTACACCTTC. This translates into CASSQRQGVLNYGYTF.

The rearrangement links TRBV7-2 to TRBJ1-2; 7 bases agree with TRBD1. Germline V gene sequence: CDR1 SGHTA, CDR2 FQGNSA. Trimming removed 1 base from V and 6 bases from J; junction bases left unmatched: 14. The CDR3 has 17 residues. CDR3 sequence reads: CASSLDPMTGRFNGYTF. CDR3 coding DNA: TGTGCCAGCAGCTTAGACCCCATGACAGGGAGGTTCAATGGCTACACCTTC.

The CDR3 loop reads CSVARNKDTEAFF. As DNA, the CDR3 is TGCAGCGTTGCCAGGAATAAGGACACTGAAGCTTTCTTT. The chain has TRBV29-1 and TRBJ1-1; D uncertain. The CDR3 is made up of 13 amino acids. CDR1 SQVTM and CDR2 ANQGSEA come from the germline V gene. Between the trimmed V and J ends, which lost 4 bases and 3 bases, there was a span of 12 bases.

The chain is built from TRBV11-2 and TRBJ2-7; no clear D. Looked up from germline, CDR1 is SGHAT and CDR2 is FQNNGV. The CDR3 is made up of 13 amino acids. The V gene lost 7 bases and the J gene lost 0 bases, with 10 bases spanning the gap. DNA of the CDR3: TGTGCCAGCAAATACACCTTCTCCTACGAGCAGTACTTC. Its translation is CASKYTFSYEQYF.

This clone has just a few counts. This chain joins TRBV7-2 and TRBJ1-4; 9 positions match TRBD1. There are 13 residues in the CDR3. Germline loops: CDR1 SGHTA, CDR2 FQGNSA. V gave up 8 bases and J gave up 7 bases; unmatched junction bases: 5. CDR3 coding DNA: TGTGCCAGCCAGGGACAGGGAAGTGAAAAACTGTTTTTT. Its translation: CASQGQGSEKLFF. The full variable domain, with the rest looked up from reference TRBV7-2 and TRBJ1-4, is GAGVSQSPSNKVTEKGKDVELRCDPISGHTALYWYRQSLGQGLEFLIYFQGNSAPDKSGLPSDRFSAERTGGSVSTLTIQRTQQEDSAVYLCASQGQGSEKLFFGSGTQLSVL.

A few counts support this clone. CDR3 in amino acids: CASSSYNGVGDAEAFF. CDR3 DNA: TGTGCCAGCAGTTCATACAACGGAGTGGGAGACGCTGAAGCTTTCTTT. J is TRBJ1-1 and V is TRBV6-5; D call uncertain. V was cut by 4 bases and J by 6 bases, with 21 bases left in between. The CDR3 sequence is 16 residues long. Germline assignment: CDR1 MNHEY and CDR2 SVGAGI.

This clone was counted a single time. The chain links TRBV7-9 to TRBJ1-5; D perhaps matches TRBD1 (5 bases). Per germline, CDR1 SEHNR and CDR2 FQNEAQ (reference sequence). V lost 5 bases and J lost 3, with 11 bases in between. CDR3 length equals 14 residues. The CDR3 DNA is TGTGCCAGCAGCGTTACAGGAAACAATCAGCCCCAGCATTTT. This translates into CASSVTGNNQPQHF.

A few counts support this clone. The genes are TRBV11-2 and TRBJ1-2, with TRBD1 as a possible D gene (6 bases). The V end was cut by 1 base, the J end by 6 bases, with 9 bases between. The CDR3 extends over 13 amino acids. The germline V gene encodes CDR1 SGHAT and CDR2 FQNNGV. This CDR3 reads CASSLAQGDGYTF. As DNA, the CDR3 is TGTGCCAGCAGCTTAGCACAGGGAGATGGCTACACCTTC.

The rearrangement joins TRBV5-1 to TRBJ2-7; 7 bases agree with TRBD1. The CDR3 is 12 residues long. Per germline, CDR1 SGHRS and CDR2 YFSETQ. The junction had 4 bases not matched to a gene; V was cut back by 3 bases and J by 7 bases. The CDR3 DNA reads as TGCGCCAGCAGCTATTCGGACAGGGAGCAGTACTTC. This codes for CASSYSDREQYF.

The chain uses TRBV6-1 and TRBJ2-5; D call uncertain. Germline V gives CDR1 MNHNS, CDR2 SASEGT. V was pared by 1 base and J by 1 base, with 4 bases between. The CDR3 has 13 amino acids. CDR3 loop: CASSEGSQETQYF. The CDR3 DNA is TGTGCCAGCAGTGAAGGCAGCCAAGAGACCCAGTACTTC.

V is TRBV6-5 and J is TRBJ1-1; tentative D call: TRBD1 (6 bases). V lost 6 bases to trimming and J lost 0 bases, with 11 bases between them. Germline lookup yields CDR1 MNHEY and CDR2 SVGAGI. This CDR3 is built from 14 residues. CDR3 loop: CASSMTGLNTEAFF. The CDR3 DNA follows: TGTGCCAGCAGCATGACAGGACTGAACACTGAAGCTTTCTTT.

This clone has a handful of counts. Written as DNA, the CDR3 is TGTGCCAGTTCGACCTTGGGCGAGCAGTACTTC. Protein: CASSTLGEQYF. V usage is TRBV19 and J usage is TRBJ2-7; no clear D. Trimming cost V 8 bases and J 6 bases, with 11 bases left between them. The length of the CDR3 is 11 residues. Germline assignment: CDR1 LNHDA and CDR2 SQIVND (reference sequence).

The chain is built from TRBV7-6 and TRBJ1-3; D is undetermined. Trimming pared 1 base from V and 4 bases from J, leaving 5 bases between. Germline V gene lookup returns CDR1 SGHVS and CDR2 FNYEAQ. This CDR3 is built from 13 residues. The CDR3, as DNA: TGTGCCAGCAGCTTAGTACGGGGAAACACCATATATTTT. Encoded protein: CASSLVRGNTIYF.

This clone was counted a single time. The chain carries TRBV5-4 and TRBJ2-7; D not resolved. The V end was cut by 4 bases, the J end by 0 bases, with 14 bases between. CDR3 size: 15 residues. Germline V gives CDR1 SGHNT, CDR2 YYREEE (reference sequence). CDR3 region: CASSRVGSSSYEQYF. In DNA, the CDR3 is TGTGCCAGCAGCCGGGTGGGGTCTAGCTCCTACGAGCAGTACTTC. Together with reference TRBV5-4 and TRBJ2-7, the CDR3 gives the full variable domain: ETGVTQSPTHLIKTRGQQVTLRCSSQSGHNTVSWYQQALGQGPQFIFQYYREEENGRGNFPPRFSGLQFPNYSSELNVNALELDDSALYLCASSRVGSSSYEQYFGPGTRLTVT.

The J gene is TRBJ2-1, the V gene TRBV10-3, with 10 bases that match TRBD2. CDR3 size: 13 residues. The ends lost 11 bases at V and 7 bases at J; junction bases unmatched: 8. Germline V lookup: CDR1 ENHRY, CDR2 SYGVKD. This CDR3 reads CASGAAGGNEQFF. The CDR3 region has the DNA TGTGCCTCCGGCGCAGCGGGGGGGAATGAGCAGTTCTTC.

V is TRBV5-6 and J is TRBJ2-1, with a possible D match to TRBD1 (8 bases). V was cut by 4 bases and J by 3 bases, with 20 bases left in between. Germline V lookup: CDR1 SGHDT, CDR2 YYEEEE. CDR3 length equals 17 residues. The CDR3, as DNA: TGTGCCAGCAGCGTACACGACAGGGGAGGGATCTACAATGAGCAGTTCTTC. Translating it yields CASSVHDRGGIYNEQFF.

CDR3 sequence: CASSLRGGPYNEQFF. The CDR3 DNA sequence: TGTGCCAGCAGTTTAAGGGGGGGTCCCTACAATGAGCAGTTCTTC. The chain is built from TRBV28 and TRBJ2-1; possible D gene TRBD2, 7 bases. Germline V CDR1 and CDR2: MDHEN, SYDVKM. V dropped 2 bases and J dropped 2 bases, with 10 bases sitting between them. The CDR3 is made up of 15 amino acids. The full variable domain, rest sourced from reference TRBV28 and TRBJ2-1, is DVKVTQSSRYLVKRTGEKVFLECVQDMDHENMFWYRQDPGLGLRLIYFSYDVKMKEKGDIPEGYSVSREKKERFSLILESASTNQTSMYLCASSLRGGPYNEQFFGPGTRLTVL.

CDR3 coding DNA: TGCGCCAGCAGCTCCGGGACAGAAAACTACGAGCAGTACTTC. Translating it yields CASSSGTENYEQYF. The chain uses TRBV5-1 and TRBJ2-7, with 7 positions matching TRBD1. V trimming: 3 bases; J trimming: 3 bases; junction bases outside the gene matches: 6. The CDR3 has 14 residues. Germline loops: CDR1 SGHRS, CDR2 YFSETQ.

The V gene is TRBV28, the J gene TRBJ1-1; D is uncertain. CDR3 length equals 15 residues. Germline-derived CDR1 and CDR2 are MDHEN and SYDVKM. The ends were cut back, 3 bases at V and 2 bases at J, with 13 bases in the middle. CDR3 protein: CASSFGFRGNTEAFF. CDR3 DNA: TGTGCCAGCAGTTTTGGGTTCCGGGGAAACACTGAAGCTTTCTTT.

This sequence joins TRBV4-2 and TRBJ2-3; D is unresolved. Looked up from germline, CDR1 is LGHNA and CDR2 is YNFKEQ. This CDR3 has 14 residues. The ends were cut back, 0 bases at V and 6 bases at J, with 10 bases in the middle. The CDR3 protein is CASSQDERRDTQYF. The CDR3, as DNA: TGTGCCAGCAGCCAAGATGAAAGGCGGGATACGCAGTATTTT.